These T cell receptor beta chains were read from a single sample in a study of shared clonotypes between healthy human individuals. Using immunoSEQ multiplex PCR, the repertoire was profiled, and TCRdb retains in-frame clones only, with some absent. The repertoire consists of about 700,000 clones, with roughly nine tenths occurring once and the leading ten covering 24%. Material for sequencing was naive CD8+ T cells sorted from blood. Source of these receptors: a man under 40 in good health. Both conserved end residues are part of each CDR3. The order of the fields is clone size, V gene, J gene, D gene, CDR3 length, CDR3 DNA, CDR3 protein. The D gene is left open where the match is weak. Where a row states a size, it is once, few, many or the class of an expanded clone; other rows omit it.

clone size: once; V gene: TRBV27; J gene: TRBJ2-7; D gene: TRBD2; CDR3 length: 13; CDR3 DNA: TGTGCCAGCAGTTTGGGAGGGCTGTACGAGCAGTACTTC; CDR3 protein: CASSLGGLYEQYF
clone size: -; V gene: TRBV27; J gene: TRBJ2-7; D gene: -; CDR3 length: 18; CDR3 DNA: TGTGCCAGCAGTTTGACCCCCCCCCGAGGGGGAAAGGCGGGGGAGCAGTACTTC; CDR3 protein: CASSLTPPRGGKAGEQYF
clone size: once; V gene: TRBV5-5; J gene: TRBJ1-1; D gene: -; CDR3 length: 14; CDR3 DNA: TGTGCCAGCAGCTTGGCCAGGTGGAACACTGAAGCTTTCTTT; CDR3 protein: CASSLARWNTEAFF
clone size: -; V gene: TRBV27; J gene: TRBJ2-3; D gene: TRBD2; CDR3 length: 14; CDR3 DNA: TGTGCCAGCACACTAGCGGGAGAATTAGATACGCAGTATTTT; CDR3 protein: CASTLAGELDTQYF
clone size: -; V gene: TRBV27; J gene: TRBJ2-2; D gene: TRBD2; CDR3 length: 18; CDR3 DNA: TGTGCCAGCAGTAGCCCGAGTCGAGCGGGAGGTTACACCGGGGAGCTGTTTTTT; CDR3 protein: CASSSPSRAGGYTGELFF
clone size: -; V gene: TRBV6-1; J gene: TRBJ2-7; D gene: TRBD2; CDR3 length: 15; CDR3 DNA: TGTGCCAGCAGTGAAACCCTAGCGGGAGTATACGAGCAGTACTTC; CDR3 protein: CASSETLAGVYEQYF
clone size: -; V gene: TRBV29-1; J gene: TRBJ2-1; D gene: -; CDR3 length: 11; CDR3 DNA: TGCAGCGTTGAAGCCCCCAATGAGCAGTTCTTC; CDR3 protein: CSVEAPNEQFF
clone size: -; V gene: TRBV5-1; J gene: TRBJ2-1; D gene: -; CDR3 length: 13; CDR3 DNA: TGCGCCAGCAGCTTTACAGCCTACAATGAGCAGTTCTTC; CDR3 protein: CASSFTAYNEQFF
clone size: -; V gene: TRBV9; J gene: TRBJ2-6; D gene: -; CDR3 length: 14; CDR3 DNA: TGTGCCAGCAGCCCACGGTCTGGGGCCAACGTCCTGACTTTC; CDR3 protein: CASSPRSGANVLTF
clone size: -; V gene: TRBV9; J gene: TRBJ2-3; D gene: -; CDR3 length: 15; CDR3 DNA: TGTGCCAGCAGCCCTGAGGACTACCTCACAGATACGCAGTATTTT; CDR3 protein: CASSPEDYLTDTQYF
clone size: -; V gene: TRBV15; J gene: TRBJ1-5; D gene: TRBD1; CDR3 length: 15; CDR3 DNA: TGTGCCACCAGCAAAAACCGGGACAGTAATCAGCCCCAGCATTTT; CDR3 protein: CATSKNRDSNQPQHF
clone size: once; V gene: TRBV30; J gene: TRBJ1-5; D gene: TRBD1; CDR3 length: 15; CDR3 DNA: TGTGCCTGGAGTATGGGCCCAGGGGGCGGACAGCCCCAGCATTTT; CDR3 protein: CAWSMGPGGGQPQHF
clone size: -; V gene: TRBV7-6; J gene: TRBJ2-3; D gene: TRBD2; CDR3 length: 15; CDR3 DNA: TGTGCCAGCAGATATCGGAGCGGGACCACAGATACGCAGTATTTT; CDR3 protein: CASRYRSGTTDTQYF
clone size: -; V gene: TRBV28; J gene: TRBJ2-1; D gene: -; CDR3 length: 17; CDR3 DNA: TGTGCCAGCAGTTTGCCCCGGGACCGGAGCTCCTACAATGAGCAGTTCTTC; CDR3 protein: CASSLPRDRSSYNEQFF
clone size: once; V gene: TRBV7-8; J gene: TRBJ1-5; D gene: -; CDR3 length: 16; CDR3 DNA: TGTGCCAGCAGCTTACCAAGACGTTTGGACGATCAGCCCCAGCATTTT; CDR3 protein: CASSLPRRLDDQPQHF
clone size: -; V gene: TRBV7-9; J gene: TRBJ2-3; D gene: TRBD2; CDR3 length: 13; CDR3 DNA: TGTGCCAGCAGTTTAAGCGGGATGGATACGCAGTATTTT; CDR3 protein: CASSLSGMDTQYF
clone size: -; V gene: TRBV7-6; J gene: TRBJ2-6; D gene: -; CDR3 length: 16; CDR3 DNA: TGTGCCAGCAGCCCTGCTCGCGGGTCTGGGGCCAACGTCCTGACTTTC; CDR3 protein: CASSPARGSGANVLTF
clone size: -; V gene: TRBV10-3; J gene: TRBJ2-2; D gene: TRBD1; CDR3 length: 16; CDR3 DNA: TGTGCCATCTCTACTGGGACAGGGGAATGGTCCGGGGAGCTGTTTTTT; CDR3 protein: CAISTGTGEWSGELFF
clone size: -; V gene: TRBV11-3; J gene: TRBJ2-1; D gene: TRBD2; CDR3 length: 19; CDR3 DNA: TGTGCCAGCAGCTTTCATGAAAACGGGAGGGCCATTGGATCGAATGAGCAGTTCTTC; CDR3 protein: CASSFHENGRAIGSNEQFF
clone size: -; V gene: TRBV27; J gene: TRBJ2-7; D gene: -; CDR3 length: 14; CDR3 DNA: TGTGCCAGCAGTCCCGAACCCAGCTCCTACGAGCAGTACTTC; CDR3 protein: CASSPEPSSYEQYF
clone size: -; V gene: TRBV6-5; J gene: TRBJ2-7; D gene: -; CDR3 length: 15; CDR3 DNA: TGTGCCAGCAGCTCCGGACCGTCGGCCACTAACGAGCAGTACTTC; CDR3 protein: CASSSGPSATNEQYF
clone size: few; V gene: TRBV7-8; J gene: TRBJ1-4; D gene: -; CDR3 length: 15; CDR3 DNA: TGTGCCAGCAGCCCCTGGACCAGGGAGGGCGAAAAACTGTTTTTT; CDR3 protein: CASSPWTREGEKLFF
clone size: -; V gene: TRBV4-3; J gene: TRBJ2-1; D gene: TRBD2; CDR3 length: 16; CDR3 DNA: TGCGCCAGCAGCCCATCAGCGGGAGGGCGGGACAATGAGCAGTTCTTC; CDR3 protein: CASSPSAGGRDNEQFF
clone size: -; V gene: TRBV5-6; J gene: TRBJ2-7; D gene: TRBD1; CDR3 length: 15; CDR3 DNA: TGTGCCAGCAGCTTGGGTGGGACAGGGTACTACGAGCAGTACTTC; CDR3 protein: CASSLGGTGYYEQYF
clone size: once; V gene: TRBV9; J gene: TRBJ1-2; D gene: -; CDR3 length: 16; CDR3 DNA: TGTGCCAGCAGCGTAGATTGGGGCAGCTTAAACTATGGCTACACCTTC; CDR3 protein: CASSVDWGSLNYGYTF
clone size: -; V gene: TRBV28; J gene: TRBJ2-7; D gene: -; CDR3 length: 13; CDR3 DNA: TGTGCCAGCAGTTTATCTATACACTACGAGCAGTACTTC; CDR3 protein: CASSLSIHYEQYF
clone size: -; V gene: TRBV15; J gene: TRBJ2-1; D gene: TRBD2; CDR3 length: 15; CDR3 DNA: TGTGCCACCAGCACACATGGGACTAGCGGCAATGGGCAGTTCTTC; CDR3 protein: CATSTHGTSGNGQFF
clone size: -; V gene: TRBV10-3; J gene: TRBJ2-5; D gene: -; CDR3 length: 14; CDR3 DNA: TGTGCCATCAGTGAGTCCGGACAAGAAGAGACCCAGTACTTC; CDR3 protein: CAISESGQEETQYF
clone size: -; V gene: TRBV14; J gene: TRBJ2-1; D gene: TRBD2; CDR3 length: 17; CDR3 DNA: TGTGCCAGCAGCCAAGATATTGGACTAGCGGGAAACAATGAGCAGTTCTTC; CDR3 protein: CASSQDIGLAGNNEQFF
clone size: -; V gene: TRBV15; J gene: TRBJ2-1; D gene: TRBD2; CDR3 length: 15; CDR3 DNA: TGTGCCACCAGCACCGGGACTAGCGGGGTCAATGAGCAGTTCTTC; CDR3 protein: CATSTGTSGVNEQFF
clone size: -; V gene: TRBV28; J gene: TRBJ2-7; D gene: TRBD1; CDR3 length: 17; CDR3 DNA: TGTGCCAGCAGTTCAATCACCCGAGGGACAGCCTCCTACGAGCAGTACTTC; CDR3 protein: CASSSITRGTASYEQYF
clone size: -; V gene: TRBV9; J gene: TRBJ2-1; D gene: TRBD2; CDR3 length: 15; CDR3 DNA: TGTGCCAGCAGCGAGGCGGGAGTCCCCTACAATGAGCAGTTCTTC; CDR3 protein: CASSEAGVPYNEQFF
clone size: -; V gene: TRBV7-6; J gene: TRBJ2-5; D gene: -; CDR3 length: 14; CDR3 DNA: TGTGCCAGCAGCTATCCGGGAGCCAAAGAGACCCAGTACTTC; CDR3 protein: CASSYPGAKETQYF
clone size: -; V gene: TRBV4-1; J gene: TRBJ2-2; D gene: -; CDR3 length: 16; CDR3 DNA: TGCGCCAGCAGCCAAAAACCGGGACGCATTACCGGGGAGCTGTTTTTT; CDR3 protein: CASSQKPGRITGELFF
clone size: -; V gene: TRBV7-9; J gene: TRBJ2-7; D gene: -; CDR3 length: 13; CDR3 DNA: TGTGCCAGCAGTGTAAGGGGCGGCTACGAGCAGTACTTC; CDR3 protein: CASSVRGGYEQYF
clone size: -; V gene: TRBV6-4; J gene: TRBJ1-5; D gene: -; CDR3 length: 13; CDR3 DNA: TGTGCCAGCAGCAGTGAGATAGGTCAGCCCCAGCATTTT; CDR3 protein: CASSSEIGQPQHF
clone size: -; V gene: TRBV6-5; J gene: TRBJ2-7; D gene: -; CDR3 length: 14; CDR3 DNA: TGTGCCAGCAGTTCCGGCGGACAGACCTACGAGCAGTACTTC; CDR3 protein: CASSSGGQTYEQYF
clone size: -; V gene: TRBV27; J gene: TRBJ1-6; D gene: -; CDR3 length: 14; CDR3 DNA: TGTGCCAGCAGGGCGGGAACTGATAATTCACCCCTCCACTTT; CDR3 protein: CASRAGTDNSPLHF
clone size: -; V gene: TRBV6-6; J gene: TRBJ2-1; D gene: -; CDR3 length: 11; CDR3 DNA: TGTGCCAGCAGTTACGGGGAGATTCAGTTCTTC; CDR3 protein: CASSYGEIQFF
clone size: -; V gene: TRBV27; J gene: TRBJ2-1; D gene: -; CDR3 length: 13; CDR3 DNA: TGTGCCAGCAGTCCGGGACCACACAATGAGCAGTTCTTC; CDR3 protein: CASSPGPHNEQFF
clone size: -; V gene: TRBV5-1; J gene: TRBJ1-2; D gene: TRBD1; CDR3 length: 14; CDR3 DNA: TGCGCCAGCAGCCCGGGACAGAACTCTTATGGCTACACCTTC; CDR3 protein: CASSPGQNSYGYTF
clone size: -; V gene: TRBV10-3; J gene: TRBJ2-1; D gene: TRBD1; CDR3 length: 13; CDR3 DNA: TGTGCCATCAGTGAGTCGACAGGGAATGAGCAGTTCTTC; CDR3 protein: CAISESTGNEQFF
clone size: -; V gene: TRBV27; J gene: TRBJ2-5; D gene: -; CDR3 length: 12; CDR3 DNA: TGTGCCAGCAGCAACGACAGGGAGACCCAGTACTTC; CDR3 protein: CASSNDRETQYF
clone size: -; V gene: TRBV7-8; J gene: TRBJ2-3; D gene: TRBD1; CDR3 length: 18; CDR3 DNA: TGTGCCAGCACCTACTCCCTCGAGGGGGCTTGGGGAACAGATACGCAGTATTTT; CDR3 protein: CASTYSLEGAWGTDTQYF
clone size: -; V gene: TRBV5-1; J gene: TRBJ2-1; D gene: TRBD2; CDR3 length: 17; CDR3 DNA: TGCGCCAGCAGCTTGGGAGGGCGGGAGGCTCCCTACAATGAGCAGTTCTTC; CDR3 protein: CASSLGGREAPYNEQFF
clone size: -; V gene: TRBV19; J gene: TRBJ1-5; D gene: -; CDR3 length: 18; CDR3 DNA: TGTGCCAGTAGCCCTCCGGGACGCCTTTGGTTCAGCAATCAGCCCCAGCATTTT; CDR3 protein: CASSPPGRLWFSNQPQHF
clone size: -; V gene: TRBV6-6; J gene: TRBJ2-1; D gene: -; CDR3 length: 14; CDR3 DNA: TGCGCCAGCAGTTACTCAACTAGTGGGAATGAGCAGTTCTTC; CDR3 protein: CASSYSTSGNEQFF
clone size: -; V gene: TRBV23-1; J gene: TRBJ2-5; D gene: -; CDR3 length: 12; CDR3 DNA: TGCGCCAGCAGCCAGAACAGTGGCACCCAGTACTTC; CDR3 protein: CASSQNSGTQYF
clone size: -; V gene: TRBV27; J gene: TRBJ1-2; D gene: -; CDR3 length: 15; CDR3 DNA: TGTGCCAGCAGTCCGATAAGGTTCGCTAACTATGGCTACACCTTC; CDR3 protein: CASSPIRFANYGYTF
clone size: once; V gene: TRBV10-1; J gene: TRBJ2-7; D gene: -; CDR3 length: 16; CDR3 DNA: TGCGCCAGCAGTGACCCTCAAGGGGGAGACCCCCACGAGCAGTACTTC; CDR3 protein: CASSDPQGGDPHEQYF
clone size: -; V gene: TRBV2; J gene: TRBJ2-1; D gene: TRBD2; CDR3 length: 13; CDR3 DNA: TGTGCGTTCGGGGGGAGCTCCTACAATGAGCAGTTCTTC; CDR3 protein: CAFGGSSYNEQFF
clone size: -; V gene: TRBV7-6; J gene: TRBJ2-3; D gene: -; CDR3 length: 12; CDR3 DNA: TGTGCCAGCAGCTTCGAGTCCACGGAGCAGTATTTT; CDR3 protein: CASSFESTEQYF
clone size: -; V gene: TRBV2; J gene: TRBJ2-7; D gene: -; CDR3 length: 14; CDR3 DNA: TGTGCCAGCAAGGAGGGCAGGGGAAGATACGAGCAGTACTTC; CDR3 protein: CASKEGRGRYEQYF
clone size: -; V gene: TRBV27; J gene: TRBJ2-1; D gene: TRBD1; CDR3 length: 16; CDR3 DNA: TGTGCCAGCACCCGCGACTCCGGGACAGGGAGAAATGAGCAGTTCTTC; CDR3 protein: CASTRDSGTGRNEQFF